Presented here are 27 T cell receptor beta chains from one specimen sequenced in a study of cytomegalovirus exposure and HLA in healthy donors. 13 Jbeta primers and 60 Vbeta primers were used for the PCR. Profiled with immunoSEQ multiplex PCR; TCRdb holds only in-frame clones, not every one. The sample contains some 130,000 clones, about four fifths of which appear only once. Specimen: PBMCs. The receptors here all came from a human donor in good health.

J is TRBJ1-4 and V is TRBV28; D is possibly TRBD1 (5 bases). Germline assignment: CDR1 MDHEN and CDR2 SYDVKM. The CDR3 has 14 amino acids. Deletions cut 6 bases from V and 2 bases from J, with 10 bases between. The DNA for the CDR3 is TGTGCCAGCAGCAAGCGACAGACTAATGAAAAACTGTTTTTT. This sequence encodes CASSKRQTNEKLFF.

The chain employs TRBV7-2 and TRBJ2-7, with 7 nucleotides matching TRBD1. This CDR3 contains 16 residues. Germline assignment: CDR1 SGHTA and CDR2 FQGNSA. J was trimmed by 2 bases and V by 4 bases; bases with no gene match: 11. The CDR3 DNA sequence: TGTGCCAGCAGCTCTCGACAGGGAGATAATCCCTACGAGCAGTACTTC. Protein: CASSSRQGDNPYEQYF.

This clone has just a few counts. This chain links TRBV5-4 with TRBJ1-6; weak D call: TRBD1 (5 bases). Deletions cut 3 bases from V and 8 bases from J, with 12 bases between. This CDR3 comprises 14 residues. Germline CDR1 reads SGHNT; CDR2 reads YYREEE (reference sequence). CDR3 region: CASSSPDKHSPLHF. In DNA form, the CDR3 reads TGTGCCAGCAGCTCGCCGGACAAGCATTCACCCCTCCACTTT.

This chain uses TRBV5-5 with TRBJ1-1; TRBD1 aligns across 8 bases. V was pared by 4 bases and J by 1 base, with 3 bases of the junction left unmatched. This CDR3 spans 14 amino acids. The V gene's germline CDR1 is SGHKS and CDR2 YYEKEE (reference sequence). The DNA for the CDR3 is TGTGCCAGCAGCATAGACAGGGGGAACACTGAAGCTTTCTTT. Its protein is CASSIDRGNTEAFF.

The chain couples TRBV4-2 to TRBJ2-1; 11 bases agree with TRBD2. J gave up 9 bases and V 4 bases, and 11 bases lay outside the gene matches. This CDR3 contains 16 residues. Per germline, CDR1 LGHNA and CDR2 YNFKEQ. CDR3 nucleotides: TGTGCCAGCAGCCGTCAACATAGCGGGGGGGCAAGTGAGCAGTTCTTC. The encoded protein is CASSRQHSGGASEQFF.

This clone was seen a handful of times. The chain uses TRBV4-1 and TRBJ2-7, with 9 bases aligning to TRBD1. Trimming cost V 2 bases and J 5 bases; bases outside gene matches: 4. The CDR3 consists of 14 residues. The germline V gene has CDR1 MGHRA and CDR2 YSYEKL. The CDR3 DNA follows: TGCGCCAGCAGCCAACCGGGACAGGGCAACGAGCAGTACTTC. Amino acids: CASSQPGQGNEQYF.

V and J are TRBV7-2 and TRBJ2-1; 7 bases fit TRBD2. The V segment lost 5 bases and the J segment 4 bases; nucleotides outside the gene matches: 5. The CDR3 has 14 amino acids. Germline CDR1 SGHTA, CDR2 FQGNSA. The CDR3 loop is CASSQRAGYNEQFF. The CDR3 DNA reads TGTGCCAGCAGCCAAAGAGCGGGGTACAATGAGCAGTTCTTC. The full variable domain, completed using reference TRBV7-2 and TRBJ2-1, is GAGVSQSPSNKVTEKGKDVELRCDPISGHTALYWYRQSLGQGLEFLIYFQGNSAPDKSGLPSDRFSAERTGGSVSTLTIQRTQQEDSAVYLCASSQRAGYNEQFFGPGTRLTVL.

CDR3 residues: CASSHSGLARKQYF. CDR3 in DNA: TGCGCCAGCAGCCATTCAGGACTAGCGCGCAAGCAGTACTTC. This chain links TRBV4-1 with TRBJ2-7, with 9 positions matching TRBD2. The CDR3 consists of 14 residues. Trimming cost V 3 bases and J 8 bases; bases outside gene matches: 8. Germline-derived CDR1 and CDR2 are MGHRA and YSYEKL.

The J gene is TRBJ1-1, the V gene TRBV7-9; a weak D match, TRBD1 (6 bases). Germline-derived CDR1 and CDR2 are SEHNR and FQNEAQ (reference sequence). The CDR3 loop spans 12 amino acids. V was trimmed by 7 bases and J by 4 bases, leaving 10 bases between them. CDR3 DNA sequence: TGTGCCAGCACAGAAGGGGGCACTGAAGCTTTCTTT. Encoded protein: CASTEGGTEAFF.

The J gene is TRBJ2-7, the V gene TRBV2; TRBD1 matches 7 bases. The V and J ends lost 10 bases and 0 bases, in that order; junction bases with no gene match: 6. Looked up from germline, CDR1 is SNHLY and CDR2 is FYNNEI. This CDR3 region has 13 residues. The CDR3 DNA is TGTGCCACGGGGACAGCGAGCTCCTACGAGCAGTACTTC. This sequence encodes CATGTASSYEQYF.

This clone was seen more than once but under ten times. The chain links TRBV10-3 to TRBJ1-1; 7 nucleotides line up with TRBD1. CDR1 and CDR2 (germline): ENHRY, SYGVKD. The CDR3 runs 12 residues. Losses at the gene ends were 6 bases for V and 3 bases for J; bases not matched to a gene: 1. The CDR3 sequence is CAISQGDTEAFF. DNA of the CDR3: TGTGCCATCAGCCAGGGGGACACTGAAGCTTTCTTT.

The genes are TRBV27 and TRBJ1-4; D call uncertain. V gave up 1 base and J gave up 10 bases, with 13 bases separating them. The V gene's germline CDR1 is MNHEY and CDR2 SMNVEV (reference sequence). The CDR3 sequence is 14 residues long. DNA for the CDR3: TGTGCCAGCAGTTTATTAGGAGGACCGGGAAAACTGTTTTTT. This codes for CASSLLGGPGKLFF.

Only one count was recorded for this clone. The chain recombines TRBV4-2 with TRBJ2-1, with D perhaps matching TRBD2 (6 bases). The CDR3 is 15 amino acids. V dropped 3 bases and J dropped 6 bases, with 15 bases sitting between them. The germline gives CDR1 LGHNA, CDR2 YNFKEQ. CDR3 DNA sequence: TGTGCCAGCAGCCAGAGGCGGGACCGCATCAATGAGCAGTTCTTC. It codes for CASSQRRDRINEQFF.

The V call is TRBV7-2, the J call TRBJ1-1; 7 bases match TRBD1. The CDR3 covers 13 residues. J lost 3 bases, V lost 5 bases, and 3 bases had no gene match. Germline V gene sequence: CDR1 SGHTA, CDR2 FQGNSA. The DNA of the CDR3 is TGTGCCAGCAGCCCCAGGGGGGACACTGAAGCTTTCTTT. Translation: CASSPRGDTEAFF.

This chain connects TRBV18 to TRBJ1-2, with D possibly TRBD1 on 6 matching bases. The V end was cut by 0 bases, the J end by 4 bases, with 12 bases between. Germline V gives CDR1 KGHSH, CDR2 LQKENI. The CDR3 totals 15 residues. CDR3 bases: TGTGCCAGCTCACCACCACAGGGAAGGGGCTATGGCTACACCTTC. It yields the protein CASSPPQGRGYGYTF.

This clone was counted a single time. The chain is built from TRBV2 and TRBJ1-4, with D possibly matching TRBD1 (5 bases). V lost 2 bases, J lost 8 bases, and 18 bases lay in between. The CDR3 is made up of 16 amino acids. Per germline, CDR1 SNHLY and CDR2 FYNNEI. The CDR3 DNA reads TGTGCCAGCAGTGAACAAGGGGAGGGGATTTACGAAAAACTGTTTTTT. Translation gives CASSEQGEGIYEKLFF.

This clone showed up just once. The rearrangement links TRBV6-6 to TRBJ1-3; no clear D gene. Between the trimmed V and J ends, which lost 7 bases and 0 bases, there was a span of 4 bases. The CDR3 is 12 residues long. The germline gives CDR1 MNHNY, CDR2 SVGAGI (reference sequence). The CDR3 DNA reads TGTGCCAGCACCAACTCTGGAAACACCATATATTTT. Encoded protein: CASTNSGNTIYF.

The CDR3 reads CASSYPPLYEQYF. CDR3 coding DNA: TGTGCCAGCAGTTATCCCCCTTTATACGAGCAGTACTTC. The rearrangement joins TRBV28 to TRBJ2-7; D remains unclear. The CDR3 sequence is 13 residues long. The V end lost 4 bases, the J end lost 4 bases, and 11 bases lay between the germline ends. Per the germline V gene, CDR1 is MDHEN and CDR2 is SYDVKM.

This clone was observed once. The J gene is TRBJ2-7, the V gene TRBV7-9, with 10 bases fitting TRBD1. The ends lost 1 base at V and 5 bases at J; junction bases unmatched: 5. The germline V gene encodes CDR1 SEHNR and CDR2 FQNEAQ (reference sequence). This CDR3 spans 15 amino acids. The CDR3 sequence is CASSLEGTGVNEQYF. DNA of the CDR3: TGTGCCAGCAGCTTAGAGGGGACAGGGGTAAACGAGCAGTACTTC.

The V and J genes are TRBV2 and TRBJ1-2; tentative D call: TRBD1 (5 bases). CDR1 and CDR2 from the germline V gene are SNHLY and FYNNEI. The CDR3 loop spans 16 amino acids. V lost 7 bases, J lost 4 bases, and 22 bases lay in between. In nucleotides, the CDR3 is TGTGCCAGCATCCGGTCGCAAGACAGTTCTCCCTATGGCTACACCTTC. Translation gives CASIRSQDSSPYGYTF.

This clone was found a few times. This chain joins TRBV6-4 and TRBJ1-2; no clear D. The CDR3 spans 12 residues. Trimming shortened V by 0 bases and J by 5 bases, and 4 bases separated the two germline ends. Germline CDR1 and CDR2: MRHNA and SNTAGT. The DNA of the CDR3 is TGTGCCAGCAGTGACTCCGGGTATGGCTACACCTTC. It is translated as CASSDSGYGYTF.

This clone was seen more than once but under ten times. CDR3 sequence reads: CASTADRVFQEQYF. The CDR3 DNA sequence: TGCGCCAGCACCGCGGACAGGGTTTTTCAAGAGCAGTACTTC. The V call is TRBV5-1, the J call TRBJ2-7; TRBD1 aligns across 8 bases. The CDR3 has 14 residues. The germline CDR1 and CDR2 sequences are SGHRS and YFSETQ. The J segment lost 7 bases and the V segment lost 6 bases, leaving 12 bases of the junction unmatched. The variable domain in full, completed from reference TRBV5-1 and TRBJ2-7, reads KAGVTQTPRYLIKTRGQQVTLSCSPISGHRSVSWYQQTPGQGLQFLFEYFSETQRNKGNFPGRFSGRQFSNSRSEMNVSTLELGDSALYLCASTADRVFQEQYFGPGTRLTVT.

V gene TRBV7-9 combines with J gene TRBJ2-2, with D perhaps TRBD1 (6 bases). The CDR3 has 15 residues. Per germline, CDR1 SEHNR and CDR2 FQNEAQ (reference sequence). V was shortened by 2 bases and J by 3 bases, with 10 bases between the two germline ends. CDR3 bases: TGTGCCAGCAGCTTAACCCGGACAGACACCGGGGAGCTGTTTTTT. It yields the protein CASSLTRTDTGELFF. Combining the CDR3 with reference TRBV7-9 and TRBJ2-2 gives the whole variable domain DTGVSQNPRHKITKRGQNVTFRCDPISEHNRLYWYRQTLGQGPEFLTYFQNEAQLEKSRLLSDRFSAERPKGSFSTLEIQRTEQGDSAMYLCASSLTRTDTGELFFGEGSRLTVL.

This rearrangement joins TRBV7-3 to TRBJ1-1; D gene unclear. The CDR3 runs 10 residues. V gave up 5 bases and J gave up 7 bases, with 5 bases separating them. CDR1 is SGHTA, CDR2 FQGTGA, per germline. The CDR3 DNA follows: TGTGCCAGCAGCCCTATTGAAGCTTTCTTT. It codes for CASSPIEAFF. Full variable domain (missing parts from reference TRBV7-3 and TRBJ1-1): GAGVSQTPSNKVTEKGKYVELRCDPISGHTALYWYRQSLGQGPEFLIYFQGTGAADDSGLPNDRFFAVRPEGSVSTLKIQRTERGDSAVYLCASSPIEAFFGQGTRLTVV.

This clone was recorded only once. This chain links TRBV6-5 with TRBJ2-1; 9 positions agree with TRBD2. Per the germline V gene, CDR1 is MNHEY and CDR2 is SVGAGI. The length of the CDR3 is 12 residues. Losses at the gene ends were 11 bases for V and 6 bases for J; bases not matched to a gene: 5. The CDR3 protein is CAVLAGSNEQFF. CDR3 in DNA: TGTGCCGTTCTAGCGGGGAGCAATGAGCAGTTCTTC.

The rearrangement uses TRBV4-1 and TRBJ1-1; possibly TRBD1 for D (5 bases). This CDR3 is 15 amino acids long. CDR1 and CDR2 from the germline V gene are MGHRA and YSYEKL. V lost 0 bases and J lost 4, with 12 bases in between. CDR3 in DNA: TGCGCCAGCAGCCAAGATTACCCCACAGGCACTGAAGCTTTCTTT. Amino acids: CASSQDYPTGTEAFF.

This chain connects TRBV7-2 to TRBJ2-3; D perhaps matches TRBD1 (6 bases). The CDR3 has 15 residues. CDR1 is SGHTA and CDR2 is FQGNSA in the germline V gene. Between the trimmed V and J ends, which lost 4 bases and 2 bases, there was a span of 13 bases. CDR3 DNA sequence: TGTGCCAGCAGCTCGGACAGCACATTCACAGATACGCAGTATTTT. The encoded protein is CASSSDSTFTDTQYF. The full variable domain, with the rest looked up from reference TRBV7-2 and TRBJ2-3, is GAGVSQSPSNKVTEKGKDVELRCDPISGHTALYWYRQSLGQGLEFLIYFQGNSAPDKSGLPSDRFSAERTGGSVSTLTIQRTQQEDSAVYLCASSSDSTFTDTQYFGPGTRLTVL.